This T cell receptor beta chain was captured in a study of blood T cells in healthy people across ages. Points from the study as a whole: Roughly linear declines in TCR beta diversity per million T cells occurred with age.

This clonotype was picked up one time. Its antigen is unknown. The CDR3 runs 14 residues. CDR1 and CDR2 (germline): DFQATT, SNEGSKA (reference sequence). V was cut by 4 bases and J by 8 bases, with 18 bases left in between. A second about 6 to 12 cycle PCR used barcoded and J-beta primers. Each CDR3 protein is one row after TCRdb ran MiXCR on the 5' RACE reads. The table records 1,300,000 or so distinct CDR3 sequences, approximately 59% of them present only once. The material sequenced was blood. The clonotype comes from a man between 18 and 29 years old in good health. The chain has TRBV20-1 and TRBJ2-1; maybe TRBD1 (5 bases). The CDR3 region is CSANRGARQYEQFF. As DNA, the CDR3 is TGCAGTGCTAATCGTGGGGCCCGACAATATGAGCAGTTCTTC.